The next 17 T cell receptor beta chains were all read from a single sample in a study of blood T cell repertoires in COVID-19. TCRdb's copy holds only in-frame clones and misses some; the assay was immunoSEQ multiplex PCR. Here the sample spans around 100,000 clones, 88% being singletons. The sequenced sample was peripheral blood. These receptors were obtained from a human donor in a cohort sampled during active COVID-19.

J is TRBJ1-5 and V is TRBV5-6; D gene unclear. Germline V CDR1 and CDR2: SGHDT, YYEEEE. Between the trimmed V and J ends, which lost 0 bases and 5 bases, there was a span of 6 bases. There are 13 residues in the CDR3. For the CDR3, the DNA is TGTGCCAGCAGCTTGGACAGTCATCAGCCCCAGCATTTT. This translates into CASSLDSHQPQHF.

J is TRBJ2-7 and V is TRBV28, with 7 positions matching TRBD2. V shed 3 bases and J 3 bases; nucleotides not matched to a gene: 2. CDR1 is MDHEN and CDR2 is SYDVKM in the germline V gene. The CDR3 contains 13 residues. CDR3 amino acids: CASSFGGSYEQYF. The CDR3 region has the DNA TGTGCCAGCAGTTTCGGCGGGAGCTACGAGCAGTACTTC.

The V and J genes are TRBV19 and TRBJ2-4; D call uncertain. The ends were cut back, 2 bases at V and 8 bases at J, with 13 bases in the middle. Germline lookup yields CDR1 LNHDA and CDR2 SQIVND (reference sequence). The CDR3 consists of 14 residues. The CDR3 DNA reads as TGTGCCAGTAGTATACCTAGGTCATTAGACATTCAGTACTTC. This translates into CASSIPRSLDIQYF.

This chain uses TRBV4-1 with TRBJ2-5; D gene uncertain. Trimming pared 0 bases from V and 5 bases from J, leaving 16 bases between. The CDR3 length is 16 residues. Germline-derived CDR1 and CDR2 are MGHRA and YSYEKL. The CDR3 sequence: CASSQDLGRPEETQYF. CDR3 DNA sequence: TGCGCCAGCAGCCAAGATTTAGGCAGGCCTGAGGAGACCCAGTACTTC.

This rearrangement joins TRBV28 to TRBJ2-6, with 9 bases fitting TRBD2. The CDR3 sequence is 19 residues long. V was clipped by 6 bases and J by 1 base; unmatched bases: 13. Germline V CDR1 and CDR2: MDHEN, SYDVKM. The CDR3 nucleotides read TGTGCCAGCAGCCTTACCGGTAGCGGGAGAAGGTCTGGGGCCAACGTCCTGACTTTC. It yields the protein CASSLTGSGRRSGANVLTF.

This chain joins TRBV7-3 and TRBJ2-1; 7 nucleotides align to TRBD2. The V gene's germline CDR1 is SGHTA and CDR2 FQGTGA. This CDR3 spans 15 amino acids. The trim removed 2 bases at V and 8 bases at J, leaving 9 bases unmatched. Written as DNA, the CDR3 is TGTGCCAGCAGCTTATTGGGCGGGAGTATGGATGAGCAGTTCTTC. Translation gives CASSLLGGSMDEQFF. The variable domain in full, completed from reference TRBV7-3 and TRBJ2-1, reads GAGVSQTPSNKVTEKGKYVELRCDPISGHTALYWYRQSLGQGPEFLIYFQGTGAADDSGLPNDRFFAVRPEGSVSTLKIQRTERGDSAVYLCASSLLGGSMDEQFFGPGTRLTVL.

The chain combines TRBV4-1 with TRBJ2-5, with 11 bases identical to TRBD2. The germline V gene encodes CDR1 MGHRA and CDR2 YSYEKL. The CDR3 has 17 amino acids. The V and J ends lost 1 base and 5 bases, in that order; junction bases with no gene match: 9. The CDR3: CASSQASLAGVGETQYF. The DNA for the CDR3 is TGCGCCAGCAGCCAAGCCTCACTAGCGGGAGTAGGGGAGACCCAGTACTTC.

J is TRBJ1-1 and V is TRBV19, with 7 positions matching TRBD1. This CDR3 comprises 19 residues. With 2 bases clipped from V and 3 bases from J, the junction kept 18 bases outside the gene matches. The germline V gene encodes CDR1 LNHDA and CDR2 SQIVND (reference sequence). The chain's CDR3 is CASSITTRDSQLRDTEAFF. As DNA, the CDR3 is TGTGCCAGTAGTATAACAACCCGGGACAGCCAGTTAAGGGACACTGAAGCTTTCTTT.

V usage is TRBV6-5 and J usage is TRBJ2-7; 11 bases map to TRBD2. The CDR3 is 15 amino acids. Per germline, CDR1 MNHEY and CDR2 SVGAGI. The J segment lost 3 bases and the V segment lost 5 bases, leaving 6 bases of the junction unmatched. The CDR3 region has the DNA TGTGCCAGCAGTCCAAAGACTAGCGGGGACTACGAGCAGTACTTC. Its translation is CASSPKTSGDYEQYF.

The rearrangement links TRBV6-5 to TRBJ2-7; 8 bases line up with TRBD1. Germline CDR1 and CDR2: MNHEY and SVGAGI. The CDR3 runs 14 residues. With V trimmed by 5 bases and J by 0 bases, 3 bases remained unmatched. The CDR3 loop reads CASSQDRASYEQYF. Here the CDR3 DNA reads TGTGCCAGCAGTCAGGACAGGGCCTCCTACGAGCAGTACTTC.

V is TRBV6-5 and J is TRBJ2-7; TRBD1 matches 11 bases. V trimming: 8 bases; J trimming: 2 bases; junction bases outside the gene matches: 2. The CDR3 loop spans 13 amino acids. Per the germline V gene, CDR1 is MNHEY and CDR2 is SVGAGI. CDR3 bases: TGTGCCAGCGGGACAGGGGGGACCTACGAGCAGTACTTC. Protein product: CASGTGGTYEQYF.

This clone was seen just once. This rearrangement joins TRBV7-9 to TRBJ2-6, with 7 bases matching TRBD2. The V segment lost 4 bases and the J segment 4 bases; nucleotides outside the gene matches: 10. The CDR3 has 17 amino acids. Germline V lookup: CDR1 SEHNR, CDR2 FQNEAQ (reference sequence). The chain's CDR3 is CASSSGGGAPGANVLTF. The DNA for the CDR3 is TGTGCCAGCAGCTCTGGGGGAGGGGCCCCCGGGGCCAACGTCCTGACTTTC. Full variable domain (remainder filled in from reference TRBV7-9 and TRBJ2-6): DTGVSQNPRHKITKRGQNVTFRCDPISEHNRLYWYRQTLGQGPEFLTYFQNEAQLEKSRLLSDRFSAERPKGSFSTLEIQRTEQGDSAMYLCASSSGGGAPGANVLTFGAGSRLTVL.

This clone was counted once. The V gene is TRBV4-1, the J gene TRBJ2-2, with 9 bases identical to TRBD2. CDR3 size: 18 residues. Germline V gives CDR1 MGHRA, CDR2 YSYEKL. The V segment lost 0 bases and the J segment 7 bases; nucleotides outside the gene matches: 12. The CDR3 DNA is TGCGCCAGCAGCCAAGAGGCCGCGGGAGGGCGGGTCGGCGGGGAGCTGTTTTTT. Protein: CASSQEAAGGRVGGELFF.

This chain connects TRBV30 to TRBJ2-7; D gene unclear. With 4 bases removed from V and 3 bases from J, the gap between germline ends came to 13 bases. Germline V gene data show CDR1 as GTSNPN and CDR2 as SVGIG (reference sequence). The CDR3 is 13 residues long. CDR3 nucleotides: TGTGCCTGGAACCCCCATAGCCTCTACGAGCAGTACTTC. Its translation is CAWNPHSLYEQYF.

The rearrangement joins TRBV30 to TRBJ1-1; 8 bases align to TRBD1. The CDR3 sequence is 12 residues long. CDR1 and CDR2 from the germline V gene are GTSNPN and SVGIG (reference sequence). Germline trimming cut 5 bases from V and 4 bases from J; bases unmatched to any gene: 3. CDR3 in amino acids: CAWGDRSTEAFF. In DNA form, the CDR3 reads TGTGCCTGGGGGGACAGGAGCACTGAAGCTTTCTTT.

This chain uses TRBV5-6 with TRBJ2-3, with D possibly matching TRBD1 (6 bases). Germline loops: CDR1 SGHDT, CDR2 YYEEEE. The CDR3 runs to 17 residues. Trimming removed 0 bases from V and 0 bases from J, with 14 bases in between. CDR3 protein: CASSLGPGATSTDTQYF. The DNA of the CDR3 is TGTGCCAGCAGCTTGGGCCCAGGGGCCACTAGCACAGATACGCAGTATTTT.

This clone was picked up one time. The germline gene is not matched at one end of the junction; a read error may be the cause. The rearrangement uses TRBV7-7 and TRBJ2-5; 8 nucleotides agree with TRBD2. Per the germline V gene, CDR1 is SSHAT and CDR2 is FNYEAQ (reference sequence). The CDR3 totals 15 residues. The CDR3 bases are TGTGCTAGCAGCTCGACGGGGGGGGCAGGGGAGACCCAGTACTTC. Amino acid sequence: CASSSTGGAGETQYF.